Each of the 23 T cell receptor beta chains below was sequenced from the same sample in a study of blood T cell repertoires in COVID-19. TCRdb keeps only in-frame clones here, not all; method: immunoSEQ multiplex PCR. The table includes 250,000 to 350,000 clones, around four fifths detected once. Sequencing was carried out using peripheral blood. The receptors stem from a woman aged 45-60 years with acute or convalescent COVID-19.

This chain joins TRBV7-3 and TRBJ2-1; maybe TRBD2 (5 bases). Germline CDR1 reads SGHTA; CDR2 reads FQGTGA. Between the trimmed V and J ends, which lost 5 bases and 0 bases, there was a span of 11 bases. This CDR3 has 15 amino acids. The CDR3 nucleotides read TGTGCCAGCAGCGCCCCGGGGAGCTCCTACAATGAGCAGTTCTTC. Its translation: CASSAPGSSYNEQFF.

This chain connects TRBV9 to TRBJ2-5; tentatively, D is TRBD2 (6 bases). Germline V gene data show CDR1 as SGDLS and CDR2 as YYNGEE. V lost 2 bases to trimming and J lost 3 bases, with 20 bases between them. The CDR3 length is 17 residues. In DNA form, the CDR3 reads TGTGCCAGCAGCGTTTCCATCCGGGAGCCGTGGGAAGAGACCCAGTACTTC. It is translated as CASSVSIREPWEETQYF.

The chain links TRBV6-1 to TRBJ1-5; tentatively, D is TRBD1 (6 bases). The CDR3 loop spans 15 amino acids. The V end lost 3 bases, the J end lost 5 bases, and 14 bases lay between the germline ends. CDR1 MNHNS and CDR2 SASEGT come from the germline V gene. Here the CDR3 DNA reads TGTGCCAGCAGTGAGGGCAGGGGATGGCATCAGCCCCAGCATTTT. Translation gives CASSEGRGWHQPQHF.

V gene TRBV27 combines with J gene TRBJ1-4; D possibly corresponds to TRBD1 (6 bases). The CDR3 totals 16 residues. V lost 4 bases to trimming and J lost 5 bases, with 17 bases between them. Germline assignment: CDR1 MNHEY and CDR2 SMNVEV (reference sequence). The CDR3 reads CASSSFGTPKNEKLFF. The CDR3, as DNA: TGTGCCAGCAGTTCATTCGGGACACCTAAGAATGAAAAACTGTTTTTT.

The chain links TRBV30 to TRBJ2-1, with 8 positions matching TRBD2. The CDR3 runs 14 residues. V lost 4 bases to trimming and J lost 9 bases; unmatched junction nucleotides: 11. Germline assignment: CDR1 GTSNPN and CDR2 SVGIG (reference sequence). The CDR3 spells CAWNPSAAGGEQFF. The CDR3 region has the DNA TGTGCCTGGAACCCTAGCGCGGCGGGGGGTGAGCAGTTCTTC.

V is TRBV9 and J is TRBJ1-6; D might be TRBD1 (6 bases). Trimming cost V 7 bases and J 7 bases, with 18 bases left between them. CDR3 length: 15 residues. Germline-derived CDR1 and CDR2 are SGDLS and YYNGEE. CDR3 in amino acids: CASSKQGPENSPLHF. For the CDR3, the DNA is TGTGCCAGCTCTAAACAGGGTCCGGAAAATTCACCCCTCCACTTT.

This chain uses TRBV2 with TRBJ1-6, with D unresolved. This CDR3 is built from 12 residues. Germline loops: CDR1 SNHLY, CDR2 FYNNEI. The V end lost 7 bases, the J end lost 9 bases, and 10 bases lay between the germline ends. The CDR3 reads CASIEGGSPLHF. CDR3 nucleotide sequence: TGTGCCAGCATCGAGGGAGGTTCACCCCTCCACTTT.

V gene TRBV10-3 combines with J gene TRBJ2-1; 10 nucleotides agree with TRBD2. Germline CDR1 reads ENHRY; CDR2 reads SYGVKD. The CDR3 spans 15 residues. The J segment lost 6 bases and the V segment lost 4 bases, leaving 6 bases of the junction unmatched. DNA for the CDR3: TGTGCCATCAGTGTAAAAGGACTAGCGGTCAATGAGCAGTTCTTC. Translating gives CAISVKGLAVNEQFF.

The CDR3 DNA reads as TGTGCCAGCAGCTTAGCAACCACTTATTACGAGCAGTACGTC. This encodes CASSLATTYYEQYV. This chain uses TRBV7-2 with TRBJ2-7; D not certain. The V and J ends lost 0 bases and 4 bases respectively, with 10 bases between them. Germline V gene data show CDR1 as SGHTA and CDR2 as FQGNSA. The CDR3 consists of 14 residues.

The chain carries TRBV6-2 or TRBV6-3 and TRBJ2-3, with 11 bases matching TRBD2. The CDR3 length is 15 residues. Germline lookup yields CDR1 MNHEY and CDR2 SVGEGT. After removal of 6 bases from V and 5 bases from J, the junction contained 7 bases not matched to a gene. The CDR3 spells CASSRTSGRGDTQYF. In DNA form, the CDR3 reads TGTGCCAGCAGCAGAACTAGCGGGAGAGGAGATACGCAGTATTTT.

The rearrangement links TRBV5-6 to TRBJ1-6; D may be TRBD1 (5 bases). Germline lookup yields CDR1 SGHDT and CDR2 YYEEEE. V was clipped by 9 bases and J by 4 bases, with 11 bases between them. The CDR3 has 13 residues. The CDR3 is CATSRQYNSPLHF. CDR3 coding DNA: TGTGCCACGTCAAGACAGTATAATTCACCCCTCCACTTT.

The genes are TRBV2 and TRBJ2-7; 11 bases align to TRBD1. After removal of 5 bases from V and 4 bases from J, the junction contained 4 bases not matched to a gene. Germline lookup yields CDR1 SNHLY and CDR2 FYNNEI. The CDR3 totals 14 residues. Here the CDR3 reads CASSKGDRGYEQYV. In nucleotides, the CDR3 is TGTGCCAGCAGTAAGGGGGACAGGGGGTACGAGCAGTACGTC.

The V and J genes are TRBV2 and TRBJ2-7; 10 bases align to TRBD2. This CDR3 contains 17 residues. The V and J ends lost 4 bases and 2 bases, in that order; junction bases with no gene match: 11. Germline loops: CDR1 SNHLY, CDR2 FYNNEI. The CDR3 nucleotides read TGTGCCAGCAGTGGGGGGGTAGCGGGAGGAGCAACCTACGAGCAGTACTTC. Translating gives CASSGGVAGGATYEQYF.

Here the CDR3 reads CAWSAPPRELETQYF. CDR3 sequence (DNA): TGTGCCTGGAGTGCACCTCCCCGGGAACTAGAGACCCAGTACTTC. This sequence joins TRBV30 and TRBJ2-5, with D possibly matching TRBD2 (5 bases). With 1 base removed from V and 4 bases from J, the gap between germline ends came to 16 bases. The CDR3 loop spans 15 amino acids. Germline CDR1 reads GTSNPN; CDR2 reads SVGIG (reference sequence). Based on the CDR3 plus reference TRBV30 and TRBJ2-5, the full variable domain is SQTIHQWPATLVQPVGSPLSLECTVEGTSNPNLYWYRQAAGRGLQLLFYSVGIGQISSEVPQNLSASRPQDRQFILSSKKLLLSDSGFYLCAWSAPPRELETQYFGPGTRLLVL.

J is TRBJ1-2 and V is TRBV19; no clear D gene. In germline, CDR1 is LNHDA, CDR2 SQIVND (reference sequence). The CDR3 contains 11 residues. V lost 5 bases, J lost 10 bases, and 11 bases lay in between. Here the CDR3 reads CASSSPGNYTF. The CDR3 DNA sequence: TGTGCCAGTAGTTCACCCGGGAACTACACCTTC.

The chain combines TRBV5-1 with TRBJ2-3; D gene ambiguous. Germline values: CDR1 SGHRS, CDR2 YFSETQ. V gave up 0 bases and J gave up 3 bases, with 11 bases separating them. This CDR3 is 15 amino acids long. CDR3 sequence reads: CASSLGSPPTDTQYF. DNA for the CDR3: TGCGCCAGCAGCTTGGGGAGTCCTCCAACAGATACGCAGTATTTT.

The CDR3 reads CASSWGSSGRTDTQYF. In DNA form, the CDR3 reads TGTGCCAGCAGCTGGGGGTCTAGCGGGAGGACAGATACGCAGTATTTT. This chain uses TRBV5-8 with TRBJ2-3; TRBD2 agrees at 11 bases. V trimming: 3 bases; J trimming: 3 bases; junction bases outside the gene matches: 6. Germline V lookup: CDR1 SGHTS, CDR2 YDEGEE. The CDR3 length is 16 residues. The full variable domain, with the rest looked up from reference TRBV5-8 and TRBJ2-3, is EAGVTQSPTHLIKTRGQQATLRCSPISGHTSVYWYQQALGLGLQFLLWYDEGEERNRGNFPPRFSGRQFPNYSSELNVNALELEDSALYLCASSWGSSGRTDTQYFGPGTRLTVL.

The V gene is TRBV11-2, the J gene TRBJ2-1, with 10 bases identical to TRBD2. The germline gives CDR1 SGHAT, CDR2 FQNNGV. The CDR3 has 15 residues. The V segment lost 1 base and the J segment 7 bases; nucleotides outside the gene matches: 4. CDR3 region: CASSLAAGGYNEQFF. CDR3 in DNA: TGTGCCAGCAGCTTAGCAGCGGGAGGGTATAATGAGCAGTTCTTC. Combining the CDR3 with reference TRBV11-2 and TRBJ2-1 gives the whole variable domain EAGVAQSPRYKIIEKRQSVAFWCNPISGHATLYWYQQILGQGPKLLIQFQNNGVVDDSQLPKDRFSAERLKGVDSTLKIQPAKLEDSAVYLCASSLAAGGYNEQFFGPGTRLTVL.

The chain couples TRBV21-1 to TRBJ1-1. TRBV21-1 corresponds to a pseudogene. The CDR3 sequence is 14 residues long. CDR3 sequence reads: CASTQTRGNTEAFF. The CDR3 DNA reads as TGTGCCAGCACCCAAACTCGAGGAAACACTGAAGCTTTCTTT.

This clone was seen just once. Here the CDR3 reads CASSPGTGRDGYTF. CDR3 nucleotide sequence: TGTGCCAGCTCACCGGGGACAGGGCGCGATGGCTACACCTTC. V usage is TRBV18 and J usage is TRBJ1-2; 9 bases are shared with TRBD1. J gave up 6 bases and V 3 bases, and 5 bases lay outside the gene matches. This CDR3 has 14 amino acids. The germline V gene has CDR1 KGHSH and CDR2 LQKENI.

The chain recombines TRBV29-1 with TRBJ2-1, with 8 bases matching TRBD1. Per germline, CDR1 SQVTM and CDR2 ANQGSEA. This CDR3 contains 16 residues. V shed 0 bases and J 2 bases; nucleotides not matched to a gene: 6. The CDR3 DNA sequence: TGCAGCGTTGAAGATCCCGGGACAGGAGCCTACAATGAGCAGTTCTTC. This translates into CSVEDPGTGAYNEQFF.

As to this clone: Other DNA sequences of this sample code for an identical CDR3. V is TRBV11-2 and J is TRBJ2-1; the D is unclear. The CDR3 runs 13 residues. From germline, CDR1 is SGHAT and CDR2 FQNNGV. V lost 2 bases and J lost 4, with 6 bases in between. CDR3 in amino acids: CASSLRLYNEQFF. CDR3 DNA sequence: TGTGCCAGCAGCTTAAGACTTTACAATGAGCAGTTCTTC.

This chain links TRBV4-1 with TRBJ2-3; D is possibly TRBD2 (6 bases). The CDR3 sequence is 15 residues long. Germline lookup yields CDR1 MGHRA and CDR2 YSYEKL. V was cut by 0 bases and J by 6 bases, with 13 bases left in between. The DNA of the CDR3 is TGCGCCAGCAGCCAAGAACGCCCCGCGGGGGATACGCAGTATTTT. This translates into CASSQERPAGDTQYF.